This TCR beta chain was retrieved from a study of T cell changes during pregnancy in multiple sclerosis (dated by TCRdb to 2018 to 2020). Regarding the study in general: The study examined how the T cell repertoire changed over the course of pregnancy in women with multiple sclerosis.

The library was generated by the immunoSEQ multiplex PCR assay. TCRdb stores this immuneACCESS table with in-frame sequences only. Part of the clones is absent; in the studies checked, under half of the shortfall reflects unresolved V genes, and no reason is known for the rest. The sample contains approximately 80,000 clones, 94% of them found a single time. The ten largest clones represent around 0.91% of the sample. The CDR3 holds 16 amino acids from the cysteine to the phenylalanine. The kept DNA is CDR3 alone, 48 bases in frame from the first base. From the germline V gene, CDR1 is SGHTA and CDR2 is FQGNSA. Trimming removed 3 bases from V and 0 bases from J, leaving 11 bases between the germline ends. A remark on this clone: Its antigen is currently not known. Base qualities were left out, and no much larger clone turns up one base away.

The material was peripheral blood, obtained in the second trimester of pregnancy. Rearrangement joined TRBV7-2 to TRBJ2-2; a tentative D match to TRBD1 spans 6 bases. This receptor was taken from a female donor in good health, enrolled as a control in a pregnancy study. The CDR3 amino acid sequence is: CASSFQGPTNTGELFF. In nucleotides, the sequence is TGTGCCAGCAGCTTCCAGGGGCCGACGAACACCGGGGAGCTGTTTTTT.